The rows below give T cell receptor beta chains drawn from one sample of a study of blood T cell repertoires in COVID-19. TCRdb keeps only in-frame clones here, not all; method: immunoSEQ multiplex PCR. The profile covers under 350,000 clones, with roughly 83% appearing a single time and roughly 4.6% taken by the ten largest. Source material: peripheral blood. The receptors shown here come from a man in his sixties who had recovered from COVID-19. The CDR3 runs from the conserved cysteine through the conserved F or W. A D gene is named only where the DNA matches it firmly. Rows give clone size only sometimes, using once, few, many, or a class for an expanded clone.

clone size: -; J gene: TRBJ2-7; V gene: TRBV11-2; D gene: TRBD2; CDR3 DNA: TGTGCCAGCAGCCCACCGGGACTAGCGGGAGGGTTGGGCTACGAGCAGTACTTC; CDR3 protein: CASSPPGLAGGLGYEQYF
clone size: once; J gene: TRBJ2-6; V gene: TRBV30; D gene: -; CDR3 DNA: TGTGCCTGGAGTTTAGACTCTGGGGCCAACGTCCTGACTTTC; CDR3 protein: CAWSLDSGANVLTF
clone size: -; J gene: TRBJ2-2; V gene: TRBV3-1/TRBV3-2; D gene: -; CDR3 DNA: TGTGCCAGCAGCCAAGATAGGAGATTCGGGGAGCTGTTTTTT; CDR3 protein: CASSQDRRFGELFF
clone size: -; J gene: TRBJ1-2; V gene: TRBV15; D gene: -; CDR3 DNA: TGTGCCACCAGCCTCCGGGACACGTATGGCTACACCTTC; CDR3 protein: CATSLRDTYGYTF
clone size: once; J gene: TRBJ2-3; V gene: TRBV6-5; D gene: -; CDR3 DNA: TGTGCCAGCAGATCTCCGGGTGTCAATTCAAATACGCAGTATTTT; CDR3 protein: CASRSPGVNSNTQYF
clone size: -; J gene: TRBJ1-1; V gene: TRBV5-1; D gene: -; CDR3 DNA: TGCGCCAGCAGCTTGGGCTCGAGGAACCTGAACACTGAAGCTTTCTTT; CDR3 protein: CASSLGSRNLNTEAFF
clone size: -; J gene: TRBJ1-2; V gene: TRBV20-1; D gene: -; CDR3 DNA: TGCAGCGGGACACCGGGCTACACCTTC; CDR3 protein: CSGTPGYTF
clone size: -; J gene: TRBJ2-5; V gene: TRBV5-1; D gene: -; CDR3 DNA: TGCGCCAGCAGCTCGCAGTATCCCCAAGAGACCCAGTACTTC; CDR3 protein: CASSSQYPQETQYF
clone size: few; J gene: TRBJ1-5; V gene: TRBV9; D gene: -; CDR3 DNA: TGTGCCAGCAGCGTAGACGGAGGGAGGGAGCCCCAGCATTTT; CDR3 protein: CASSVDGGREPQHF
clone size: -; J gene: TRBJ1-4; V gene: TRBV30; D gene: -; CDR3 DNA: TGTGCCTGGAGTGTACTGGGCCGGGACACCTTCCAAAAACTGTTTTTT; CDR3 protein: CAWSVLGRDTFQKLFF
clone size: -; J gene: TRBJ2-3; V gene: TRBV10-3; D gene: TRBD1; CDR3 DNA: TGTGCCATCAGTGCGGGACAGGGTGCTACGCAGTATTTT; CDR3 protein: CAISAGQGATQYF
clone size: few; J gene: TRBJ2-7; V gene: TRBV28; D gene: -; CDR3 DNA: TGTGCCAGCAGCATAAACGGAGGGTTTTCCGAGCAGTACTTC; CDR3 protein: CASSINGGFSEQYF
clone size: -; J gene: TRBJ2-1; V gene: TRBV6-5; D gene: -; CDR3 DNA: TGTGCCAGCAGTTACTCTACAGGGGAGCAGTTCTTC; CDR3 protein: CASSYSTGEQFF
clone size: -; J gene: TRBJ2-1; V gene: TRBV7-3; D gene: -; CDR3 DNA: TGTGCCAGCAGCTTATATAAAGGGGCCTACAATGAGCAGTTCTTC; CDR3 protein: CASSLYKGAYNEQFF
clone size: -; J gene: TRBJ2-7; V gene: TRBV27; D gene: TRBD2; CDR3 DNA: TGTGCCAGCAGTTCACTAGCGGGACCCTACGAGCAGTACTTC; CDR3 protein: CASSSLAGPYEQYF
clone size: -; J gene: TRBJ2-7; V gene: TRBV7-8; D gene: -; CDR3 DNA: TGTGCCAGCAGCTTAGTTCGGCCTGGCGGCGAGCAGTACTTC; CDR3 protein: CASSLVRPGGEQYF
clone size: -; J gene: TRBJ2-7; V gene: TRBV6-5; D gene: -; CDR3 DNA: TGTGCCAGCGGGGGGTATCCTACATACGAGCAGTACTTC; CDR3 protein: CASGGYPTYEQYF